This TCR beta chain was sequenced in a study of cytomegalovirus exposure and HLA in healthy donors. Findings and caveats of the study: TCR beta chain V- and J-gene trimming was linked, in a later analysis, to a missense variant in DCLRE1C. It is likely that the observed cluster of highly shared sequence variants was a sequencing artifact.

Points on this clone: No antigen is known for it.

Germline values: CDR1 MNHNY, CDR2 SVGAGI (reference sequence). This CDR3 comprises 16 residues. Losses at the gene ends were 1 base for V and 4 bases for J; bases not matched to a gene: 5. PCR amplification relied on 60 Vbeta primers (plus 13 Jbeta primers). The repertoire was sequenced with immunoSEQ multiplex PCR; TCRdb's copy has only in-frame clones and lacks some. The data show about 92,000 clones, just under 70% seen once. The sequence was collected from a man aged 50 to 59 in good health and CMV-seronegative. The sample taken for sequencing was PBMCs. The chain combines TRBV6-6 with TRBJ2-5; 11 bases are a match to TRBD1. The CDR3 DNA sequence: TGTGCCAGCAGTTACTTGGGACAGGGGGTAGGAGAGACCCAGTACTTC. Protein product: CASSYLGQGVGETQYF.